This note documents a single T cell receptor (beta chain) sequence. Its antigen has not been determined. The record has no base qualities; no much larger clone is one base away. The 39 donors, aged roughly 6 to 100 years, were systemically healthy Caucasian individuals from Russia. Each donor gave 8 to 10 milliliters of peripheral blood, drawn into EDTA-treated Vacutainer tubes. Ficoll-Paque density-gradient centrifugation was used to isolate PBMCs, with at least 7 million obtained per sample. Total RNA, at least 6 micrograms per sample, was extracted from PBMCs with Trizol reagent. For every donor, an aliquot of PBMCs went through flow cytometry to measure the percentages of naive CD45RAhigh/CD27high T cells. Between the V and J ends, shortened by 6 bases and 2 bases respectively, the junction contains 15 bases. The CDR3 numbers 15 residues from cysteine through phenylalanine. Just the 45-base CDR3 DNA is kept, in frame starting at base 1. The germline V gene (reference sequence) supplies CDR1 MNHEY and CDR2 SMNVEV.

Libraries were prepared through 5' RACE. Sequenced on an Illumina HiSeq 2500. A second roughly 6 to 11 cycle PCR used a sample-barcoded 5' primer and a J-beta primer mix. A template-switch 5' adaptor carrying 12 random nucleotides introduced a unique molecular identifier onto each TCR beta cDNA molecule. Each sample yielded at least 3 million CDR3-containing paired-end reads. First-strand cDNA synthesis was performed from all RNA using the Mint cDNA synthesis kit, with priming by a TRBC-specific oligonucleotide. After uracil-DNA glycosylase treatment, a first 18-cycle PCR used universal primers M1SS and BC2_uni_R on all cDNA. Per the original workflow: Normalization of each sample was performed by random selection of 1 million high-quality reads, each carrying a distinct molecular identifier. Instead of being binned into consensus sequences, reads that shared molecular identifiers were thrown out. CDR3 identification, clonotype clustering and error correction used MiTCR with a Q25 quality threshold and the strictest error-elimination algorithm. Lower-bound total TCR beta diversity was estimated with a nonparametric unseen species model using Euler transformation. Using fastp at Q25 and MiXCR, TCRdb reprocessed the public reads and kept productive beta chains. Entries that share a CDR3 protein sequence are merged under the most common genes and DNA. V and J calls and clone size were set by TCRdb, not the authors. The sample has about 1.6 million distinct CDR3 sequences on record, roughly 32% of them singletons. Of the sample, about 10% is held by the ten largest clones.

The source of the sample is a study of blood T cells in healthy people across ages (dated by TCRdb to about 2015). The study in broad terms: Template switching captured roughly one uniquely barcoded TCR beta cDNA molecule per two T cells in model experiments. For two donors (one aged 18 to 29 and one aged 80 or older), the study analyzed two additional independent replicas of 1 million unique cDNA reads from the same blood draw. To avoid experimental bias, donors of different ages were spread randomly across the sequencing lanes. The donors were split into four age groups: young (average 16 years), middle-aged (roughly 39), aged (around 67) and long-lived (roughly 77). Using deep sequencing normalized with unique cDNA molecular identifiers, the study measured how TCR beta repertoire diversity changes with age. General study outcomes and caveats: Estimates of total diversity based on one million sequenced T cells were considered lower bounds and underestimates. Because profiling used bulk unsorted PBMCs, naive and antigen-experienced compartments could not be compared conclusively. There was a strong correlation between observed TCR beta diversity and the percentage of naive T cells measured by flow cytometry. Because the CMV infection status of the donors was unknown, age-related changes in expanded clonotypes may potentially have been confounded. The long-lived group showed more naive CD4+ T cells, fewer expanded clones and increased TCR diversity than the aged group, suggesting age selection. As age increased, observed TCR beta diversity per million T cells dropped in a roughly linear way, and a significant reduction was already evident by age about 40.

Here the chain combines TRBV27 and TRBJ2-3, with TRBD1 tentatively as D gene (5 bases match). The specimen was blood. This receptor was identified in a woman in her twenties or thirties in good health. Read as DNA, the sequence is TGTGCCAGCAGCAAATCCAGGGCAAACACAGATACGCAGTATTTT. It translates to CASSKSRANTDTQYF.